This T cell receptor (beta chain) was identified during a study of OX40 agonist ivuxolimab in advanced cancers. Study results and caveats: Part of the nonresponder group also had normalized T-cell clonal expansion that was low. Average numbers of expanded clones were greater in CD8+ T cells than in CD4+.

The table came from immunoSEQ multiplex PCR; TCRdb's copy has only in-frame clones and leaves some out. The profile shows some 86,000 clones, less than 95% of them singletons. Details on this clone: Its antigen is still unknown.

Germline V lookup: CDR1 SGHRS, CDR2 YFSETQ. With 0 bases clipped from V and 2 bases from J, the junction kept 3 bases outside the gene matches. The CDR3 runs 16 residues. The clonotype was recovered from an adult with an advanced solid tumor such as melanoma, head and neck, liver or kidney cancer. The sample in question was CD4+ or CD8+ T cells sorted from blood, obtained in a trial of the OX40 agonist ivuxolimab. The V call is TRBV5-1, the J call TRBJ2-3; 10 bases align to TRBD1. In DNA form, the CDR3 reads TGCGCCAGCAGCTTGGCGGGACAGGGGATCACAGATACGCAGTATTTT. It yields the protein CASSLAGQGITDTQYF. Variable domain in full (rest from reference TRBV5-1 and TRBJ2-3): KAGVTQTPRYLIKTRGQQVTLSCSPISGHRSVSWYQQTPGQGLQFLFEYFSETQRNKGNFPGRFSGRQFSNSRSEMNVSTLELGDSALYLCASSLAGQGITDTQYFGPGTRLTVL.